The 9 T cell receptor beta chains listed next were all sequenced from one sample in a study of pediatric ulcerative colitis. Clones were read by immunoSEQ multiplex PCR, and TCRdb kept only the in-frame ones, dropping some. This sample has tens of thousands of clones, with 65% to 80% found just once. The rectum was sampled with one to two pinch biopsies at colonoscopy. Material: gut tissue. The receptors stem from a boy between 10 and 17 years old with severe ulcerative colitis.

This clone was seen a single time. The V gene is TRBV30, the J gene TRBJ2-7; 11 bases map to TRBD2. CDR1 and CDR2 (germline): GTSNPN, SVGIG (reference sequence). V shed 3 bases and J 10 bases; nucleotides not matched to a gene: 17. The CDR3 length is 16 residues. This CDR3 is CAWRKGSGLAEEGQYF. Here the CDR3 DNA reads TGTGCCTGGAGGAAGGGTTCGGGACTAGCGGAAGAGGGTCAGTACTTC.

The rearrangement uses TRBV7-6 and TRBJ2-3; no clear D. This CDR3 is 14 amino acids long. Trimming shortened V by 1 base and J by 4 bases, and 9 bases separated the two germline ends. The germline CDR1 and CDR2 sequences are SGHVS and FNYEAQ. CDR3 in DNA: TGTGCCAGCAGCTTAGGTGGCGGTGCAGATACGCAGTATTTT. Encoded protein: CASSLGGGADTQYF.

V and J are TRBV19 and TRBJ2-2, with TRBD2 identical over 7 bases. Germline V CDR1 and CDR2: LNHDA, SQIVND (reference sequence). The CDR3 is 16 residues long. The J segment lost 0 bases and the V segment lost 4 bases, leaving 5 bases of the junction unmatched. The CDR3 DNA sequence: TGTGCCAGTAGTAGACAACTAGCGTCGAACACCGGGGAGCTGTTTTTT. Translating gives CASSRQLASNTGELFF. The full variable domain, with the rest looked up from reference TRBV19 and TRBJ2-2, is DGGITQSPKYLFRKEGQNVTLSCEQNLNHDAMYWYRQDPGQGLRLIYYSQIVNDFQKGDIAEGYSVSREKKESFPLTVTSAQKNPTAFYLCASSRQLASNTGELFFGEGSRLTVL.

The gene calls are TRBV18 and TRBJ2-5, with D possibly being TRBD2 (5 bases). V gave up 1 base and J gave up 4 bases, with 10 bases separating them. Germline lookup yields CDR1 KGHSH and CDR2 LQKENI. This CDR3 region has 14 residues. The CDR3 DNA sequence: TGTGCCAGCTCACCACGACCGGACTCAGAGACCCAGTACTTC. It translates to CASSPRPDSETQYF.

The chain recombines TRBV6-1 with TRBJ1-5; the match to TRBD1 covers 8 bases. The CDR3 has 14 amino acids. The V segment lost 4 bases and the J segment 5 bases; nucleotides outside the gene matches: 4. CDR1 and CDR2 from the germline V gene are MNHNS and SASEGT. The CDR3 bases are TGTGCCAGCAGTGCCGCAGGGGGCGATCAGCCCCAGCATTTT. This gives the protein CASSAAGGDQPQHF.

The chain employs TRBV13 and TRBJ2-1; a possible D gene is TRBD1 (5 bases). CDR3 length equals 14 residues. Germline CDR1 reads PRHDT; CDR2 reads FYEKMQ (reference sequence). Trimming pared 5 bases from V and 5 bases from J, leaving 13 bases between. This CDR3 is CASSPIDSNNEQFF. The CDR3 DNA reads as TGTGCCAGCAGCCCTATAGACAGTAACAATGAGCAGTTCTTC.

With regard to this clone: Compared with germline, one end of the junction differs, possibly owing to a read error. This chain uses TRBV5-1 with TRBJ2-7; TRBD2 matches at 10 bases. The germline CDR1 and CDR2 sequences are SGHRS and YFSETQ. This CDR3 is 14 amino acids long. CDR3 region: CASIISGRSYEQYF. For the CDR3, the DNA is TGTGCCAGCATCATTAGCGGGAGGTCGTACGAGCAGTACTTC.

The CDR3: CSGGTGNIYEQYF. DNA of the CDR3: TGCAGCGGAGGGACAGGGAACATCTACGAGCAGTACTTC. The chain carries TRBV29-1 and TRBJ2-7, with 9 bases aligning to TRBD1. Germline loops: CDR1 SQVTM, CDR2 ANQGSEA. CDR3 length: 13 residues. Trimming cost V 7 bases and J 3 bases; bases outside gene matches: 7.

This clone was recorded once. This chain connects TRBV7-9 to TRBJ2-3, with unresolved D. Germline CDR1 SEHNR, CDR2 FQNEAQ (reference sequence). The CDR3 loop spans 13 amino acids. Trimming took off 5 bases at V and 2 bases at J, with 8 bases between the two ends. The CDR3 DNA sequence: TGTGCCAGCAGCCTAGAGGACACAGATACGCAGTATTTT. Amino acids: CASSLEDTDTQYF.